This TCR beta chain was profiled in a study of regulatory T cells in long-lasting Graves disease. Details on this clonotype: What it binds is not known.

The time point here: persistent/refractory GD, antithyroid drugs over 5 years with positive TRAb. After RNA was extracted from PBMCs, the TCR library was made from it. General observations from the study: The TCR repertoire of persistent Graves' patients was less diverse than that of newly diagnosed ones.

Arm-PCR with iRepertoire HTBI primers amplified the CDR3 regions for these TCR beta libraries. Each CDR3 protein gets one entry after TCRdb re-called the multiplex PCR reads with MiXCR. The sample holds a few hundred thousand distinct CDR3 sequences; approximately 23% are singletons and the top ten take roughly 13%. CDR1 SGHAT and CDR2 FQNNGV come from the germline V gene. This CDR3 contains 14 residues. V lost 4 bases, J lost 0 bases, and 8 bases lay in between. The TCR was taken from a female donor with Graves disease. This specimen consisted of peripheral blood mononuclear cells (PBMCs), obtained when the disease was refractory, from a patient treated with antithyroid drugs. The chain uses TRBV11-2 and TRBJ2-3, with no clear D. The chain's CDR3 is CASSSRISTDTQYF. Written as DNA, the CDR3 is TGTGCCAGCAGCTCCAGAATTAGCACAGATACGCAGTATTTT.